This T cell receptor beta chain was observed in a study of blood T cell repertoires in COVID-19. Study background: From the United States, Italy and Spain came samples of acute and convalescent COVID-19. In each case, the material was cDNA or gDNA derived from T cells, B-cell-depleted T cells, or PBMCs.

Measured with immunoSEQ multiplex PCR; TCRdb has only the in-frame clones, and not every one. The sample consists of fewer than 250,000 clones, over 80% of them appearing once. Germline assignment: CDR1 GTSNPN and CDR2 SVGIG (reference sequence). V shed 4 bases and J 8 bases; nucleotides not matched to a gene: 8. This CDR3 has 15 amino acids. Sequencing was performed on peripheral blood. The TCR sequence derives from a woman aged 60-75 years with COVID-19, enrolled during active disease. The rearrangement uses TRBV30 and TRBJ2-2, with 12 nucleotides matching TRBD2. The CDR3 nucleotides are TGTGCCTGGAAGGGACTAGCGGGTGAAGTAGGGGAGCTGTTTTTT. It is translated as CAWKGLAGEVGELFF.